Sequencing of this T cell receptor beta chain was carried out in a study of early T cells in non-severe SARS-CoV-2 infection. Trimming shortened V by 3 bases and J by 3 bases, and 12 bases separated the two germline ends. The CDR3 has 14 amino acids. The germline V gene has CDR1 MNHNS and CDR2 SASEGT. This clonotype was seen ten or more times. Unique molecular identifiers (one per individual cDNA molecule) were attached. TCRdb re-called the 5' RACE reads through MiXCR, storing one row per CDR3 protein. The sample carries under 85,000 distinct CDR3 sequences, 4.5% to 6% recorded once. The sample here was whole blood, taken at baseline. This rearrangement joins TRBV6-1 to TRBJ2-7, with D perhaps matching TRBD2 (6 bases). This TCR derives from an adult who was a healthcare worker with PCR-confirmed SARS-CoV-2 infection or an uninfected control (not recorded which). The CDR3 region is CASSDHGTRYEQYF. In nucleotides, the CDR3 is TGTGCCAGCAGTGATCACGGGACTCGCTACGAGCAGTACTTC.